One sample yielded the 5 T cell receptor beta chains listed below, sequenced in a study of naive and memory T cell subsets. The beta constant-region primer was an equimolar mix of two oligonucleotides covering TRBC1 and TRBC2. Nested alpha and beta constant-region primers with the SP2 primer drove four PCR rounds on ligated cDNA. TCRdb itself ran the UMI-ligation and nested PCR reads through MiXCR, one entry per CDR3 protein. This sample yields roughly 130,000 distinct CDR3 sequences, of which 30% to 45% are seen a single time; roughly 0.9% belongs to the top ten. Sequenced material: central memory CD4+ T cells from blood. These receptors were collected from a human donor in good health.

J is TRBJ2-3 and V is TRBV2, with D possibly matching TRBD1 (5 bases). This CDR3 region has 15 residues. CDR1 and CDR2 (germline): SNHLY, FYNNEI. The V gene lost 6 bases and the J gene lost 0 bases, with 13 bases spanning the gap. The CDR3 region is CASRADRRSTDTQYF. DNA for the CDR3: TGTGCCAGCAGGGCAGACAGACGGAGCACAGATACGCAGTATTTT. Based on the CDR3 plus reference TRBV2 and TRBJ2-3, the full variable domain is EPEVTQTPSHQVTQMGQEVILRCVPISNHLYFYWYRQILGQKVEFLVSFYNNEISEKSEIFDDQFSVERPDGSNFTLKIRSTKLEDSAMYFCASRADRRSTDTQYFGPGTRLTVL.

This sequence joins TRBV6-1 and TRBJ2-7; D not resolved. Looked up from germline, CDR1 is MNHNS and CDR2 is SASEGT. Trimming shortened V by 7 bases and J by 0 bases, and 16 bases separated the two germline ends. This CDR3 comprises 15 residues. Here the CDR3 reads CASISRRYSSYEQYF. The CDR3 DNA is TGTGCCAGCATCTCGCGGCGGTACAGCTCCTACGAGCAGTACTTC.

This clonotype was picked up many times. J is TRBJ2-1 and V is TRBV2; 7 bases agree with TRBD1. With 2 bases clipped from V and 0 bases from J, the junction kept 1 base outside the gene matches. The CDR3 covers 15 residues. Germline CDR1 and CDR2: SNHLY and FYNNEI. For the CDR3, the DNA is TGTGCCAGCAGTGAAAGGGACAGCTCCTACAATGAGCAGTTCTTC. Amino acid sequence: CASSERDSSYNEQFF.

The genes are TRBV20-1 and TRBJ1-5; the D is unclear. The germline V and J ends were trimmed by 4 bases and 7 bases, with 11 bases remaining between them. The CDR3 has 12 amino acids. The V gene's germline CDR1 is DFQATT and CDR2 SNEGSKA (reference sequence). CDR3 sequence reads: CSAIRGGQPQHF. The CDR3 nucleotides are TGCAGTGCTATTCGGGGAGGGCAGCCCCAGCATTTT.

V usage is TRBV24-1 and J usage is TRBJ2-1, with 9 bases lining up with TRBD1. V dropped 9 bases and J dropped 6; count of bases not matched to a gene: 11. The length of the CDR3 is 15 residues. In germline, CDR1 is KGHDR, CDR2 SFDVKD. The CDR3 loop reads CATANRDRVGNEQFF. Written as DNA, the CDR3 is TGTGCCACCGCAAACCGGGACAGGGTTGGCAATGAGCAGTTCTTC.